The rows below give T cell receptor beta chains drawn from one sample of a study of T cells in narcolepsy. Produced via immunoSEQ multiplex PCR; TCRdb's table is partial and in-frame only. Of 30,000 to 40,000 clones listed, 75% to 90% are singletons. Sequenced input: CD45RA- memory CD4+ T cells from PBMCs. The receptors shown here come from a human donor with narcolepsy. Each CDR3 is given with its conserved first and last residue. D genes are given only for firm matches. Size values are once, few and many counts, or a class for expanded clones, and some rows have none.

size	D	V	J	CDR3	DNA
.	TRBD1	TRBV18	TRBJ1-1	CASKKIQGAGTEAFF	TGTGCCAGCAAAAAAATACAGGGGGCGGGCACTGAAGCTTTCTTT
.	.	TRBV11-3	TRBJ1-3	CASSLNGVLNTIYF	TGTGCCAGCAGCTTAAACGGGGTTTTAAACACCATATATTTT
once	.	TRBV14	TRBJ1-1	CASSQGARNTEAFF	TGTGCCAGCAGCCAGGGGGCACGAAACACTGAAGCTTTCTTT
.	.	TRBV7-2	TRBJ1-4	CASSLVGEKLFF	TGTGCCAGCAGCTTAGTCGGGGAAAAACTGTTTTTT
.	TRBD1	TRBV5-4	TRBJ2-4	CASSSHGRGSNIQYF	TGTGCCAGCAGCTCCCACGGCAGGGGGAGTAACATTCAGTACTTC
.	TRBD1	TRBV19	TRBJ2-5	CASSARDGTGETQYF	TGTGCCAGTAGTGCCCGTGACGGGACAGGGGAGACCCAGTACTTC
.	TRBD1	TRBV5-1	TRBJ1-2	CASSEDRVRIYF	TGCGCCAGCAGCGAGGACAGGGTCCGAATCTACTTC
once	.	TRBV7-6	TRBJ2-2	CASSYGQGRGAWNTGELFF	TGTGCCAGCAGCTATGGGCAGGGTCGGGGCGCGTGGAACACCGGGGAGCTGTTTTTT
.	.	TRBV5-1	TRBJ2-2	CASSPFSNTGELFF	TGCGCCAGCAGCCCCTTCAGTAACACCGGGGAGCTGTTTTTT
.	.	TRBV5-4	TRBJ2-2	CASSSGTDSGELFF	TGTGCCAGCAGTTCCGGGACCGACTCCGGGGAGCTGTTTTTT
.	.	TRBV14	TRBJ2-5	CASSPQGDYQYQETQYF	TGTGCCAGCAGCCCTCAAGGAGACTACCAGTACCAAGAGACCCAGTACTTC
.	TRBD1	TRBV6-1	TRBJ1-5	CASRGQISNQPQHF	TGTGCCAGCAGGGGACAGATTAGCAATCAGCCCCAGCATTTT
.	TRBD1	TRBV29-1	TRBJ1-5	CSVGTGYSNQPQHF	TGCAGCGTTGGGACAGGTTATAGCAATCAGCCCCAGCATTTT
.	.	TRBV27	TRBJ2-1	CASSFRALRNEQFF	TGTGCCAGCAGTTTTAGGGCCCTCAGGAATGAGCAGTTCTTC
.	.	TRBV6-6	TRBJ2-3	CASSQSTDTQYF	TGTGCCAGCAGCCAAAGCACAGATACGCAGTATTTT
.	.	TRBV7-2	TRBJ2-7	CASSLSGPTYEQYF	TGTGCCAGCAGCTTGTCCGGGCCAACCTACGAGCAGTACTTC
.	.	TRBV7-3	TRBJ1-1	CASSSLQDTEAFF	TGTGCCAGCAGCTCCCTTCAGGACACTGAAGCTTTCTTT
.	.	TRBV11-2	TRBJ2-7	CASSLDSAIYEQYF	TGTGCCAGCAGCTTAGATTCAGCTATTTACGAGCAGTACTTC
.	.	TRBV6-9	TRBJ1-6	CASSYTGTANSPLHF	TGTGCCAGCAGTTACACCGGGACGGCTAATTCACCCCTCCACTTT
.	TRBD2	TRBV5-6	TRBJ2-1	CASSLVAGYYNEQFF	TGTGCCAGCAGCTTGGTAGCGGGGTACTACAATGAGCAGTTCTTC
.	TRBD1	TRBV19	TRBJ2-6	CASNEQGSGANVLTF	TGTGCCAGTAACGAACAGGGGTCTGGGGCCAACGTCCTGACTTTC
.	TRBD1	TRBV9	TRBJ2-1	CASSSGQGEGEQFF	TGTGCCAGCAGCTCCGGACAGGGGGAGGGTGAGCAGTTCTTC
.	.	TRBV11-2	TRBJ2-7	CASSQGSPGEQYF	TGTGCCAGCAGCCAAGGATCTCCTGGCGAGCAGTACTTC
once	.	TRBV2	TRBJ1-5	CASSDGQPQHF	TGTGCCAGCAGTGACGGGCAGCCCCAGCATTTT
.	.	TRBV19	TRBJ2-7	CASSGGRTGFTYEQYF	TGTGCCAGTAGTGGGGGTCGGACGGGCTTTACCTACGAGCAGTACTTC
.	TRBD2	TRBV5-4	TRBJ2-2	CASSLLAGNTGELFF	TGTGCCAGCAGCTTGCTAGCGGGAAACACCGGGGAGCTGTTTTTT
.	.	TRBV14	TRBJ2-6	CASSQAISGANVLTF	TGTGCCAGCAGCCAAGCGATCTCTGGGGCCAACGTCCTGACTTTC
once	.	TRBV7-3	TRBJ2-3	CASSFGSNTDTQYF	TGTGCCAGCAGCTTCGGCTCCAACACAGATACGCAGTATTTT
few	.	TRBV5-1	TRBJ1-1	CASSLVGGGPTEAFF	TGCGCCAGCAGCTTGGTTGGAGGGGGACCCACTGAAGCTTTCTTT
.	.	TRBV7-2	TRBJ2-2	CASSLYGPSNTGELFF	TGTGCCAGCAGCTTATACGGACCCTCGAACACCGGGGAGCTGTTTTTT
.	.	TRBV6-6	TRBJ1-1	CASSYSGSLNTEAFF	TGTGCCAGCAGTTACTCGGGCAGCTTGAACACTGAAGCTTTCTTT
.	.	TRBV21-1	TRBJ1-2	CASSTALYGYTF	TGTGCCAGCAGCACGGCCCTTTATGGCTACACCTTC